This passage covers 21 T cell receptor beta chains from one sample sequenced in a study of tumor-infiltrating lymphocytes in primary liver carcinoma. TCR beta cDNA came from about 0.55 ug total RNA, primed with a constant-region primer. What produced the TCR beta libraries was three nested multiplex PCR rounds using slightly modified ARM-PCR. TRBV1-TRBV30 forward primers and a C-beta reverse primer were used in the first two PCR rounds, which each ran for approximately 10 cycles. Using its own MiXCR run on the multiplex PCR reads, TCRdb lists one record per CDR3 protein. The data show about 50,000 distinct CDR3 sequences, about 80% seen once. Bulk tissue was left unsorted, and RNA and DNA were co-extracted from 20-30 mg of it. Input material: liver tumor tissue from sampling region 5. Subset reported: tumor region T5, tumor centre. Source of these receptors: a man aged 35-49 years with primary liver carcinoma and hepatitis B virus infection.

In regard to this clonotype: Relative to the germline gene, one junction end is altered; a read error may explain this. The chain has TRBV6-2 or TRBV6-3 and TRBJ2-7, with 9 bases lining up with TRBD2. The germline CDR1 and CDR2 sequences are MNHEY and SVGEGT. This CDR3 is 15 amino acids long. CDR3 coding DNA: TGTGCCAGCAACACTGCGACTAGCGGAGGGTACGTGCAGTACTTC. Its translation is CASNTATSGGYVQYF.

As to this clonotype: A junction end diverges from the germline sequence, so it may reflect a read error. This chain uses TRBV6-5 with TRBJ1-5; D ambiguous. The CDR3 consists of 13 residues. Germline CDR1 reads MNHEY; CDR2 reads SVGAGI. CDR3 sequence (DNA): TGTCCCAGCAGTCCGACCGCAAACCAGCCCCAGCATTTT. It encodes CPSSPTANQPQHF.

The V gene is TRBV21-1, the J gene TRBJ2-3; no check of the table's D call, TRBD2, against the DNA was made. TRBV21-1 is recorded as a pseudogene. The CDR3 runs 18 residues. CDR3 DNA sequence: TGTGCCAGCAGCATAGCGCTGAGGGTTTCGAAGATCACAGATACGCAGTATTTT. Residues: CASSIALRVSKITDTQYF.

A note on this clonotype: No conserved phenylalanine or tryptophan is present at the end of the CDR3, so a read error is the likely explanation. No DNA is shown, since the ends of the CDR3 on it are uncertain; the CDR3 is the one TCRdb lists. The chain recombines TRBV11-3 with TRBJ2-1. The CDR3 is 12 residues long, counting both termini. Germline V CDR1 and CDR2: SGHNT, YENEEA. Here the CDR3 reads CATSLNANEQLL.

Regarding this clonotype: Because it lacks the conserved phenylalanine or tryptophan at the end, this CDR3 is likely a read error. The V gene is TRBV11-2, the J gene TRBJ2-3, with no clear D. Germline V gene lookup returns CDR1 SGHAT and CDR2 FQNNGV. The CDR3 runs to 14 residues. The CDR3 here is CASSPKDATETQYL. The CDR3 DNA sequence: TGTGCCAGCAGCCCCAAGGACGCCACAGAAACGCAGTATCTT.

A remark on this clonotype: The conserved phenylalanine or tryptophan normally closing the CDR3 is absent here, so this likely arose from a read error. The CDR3 spells CCVEDGGEQFL. In DNA form, the CDR3 reads TGCTGCGTTGAAGATGGAGGTGAGCAGTTCTTA. The chain employs TRBV29-1 and TRBJ2-1, with D perhaps matching TRBD2 (5 bases). The CDR3 is made up of 11 amino acids. In germline, CDR1 is SQVTM, CDR2 ANQGSEA.

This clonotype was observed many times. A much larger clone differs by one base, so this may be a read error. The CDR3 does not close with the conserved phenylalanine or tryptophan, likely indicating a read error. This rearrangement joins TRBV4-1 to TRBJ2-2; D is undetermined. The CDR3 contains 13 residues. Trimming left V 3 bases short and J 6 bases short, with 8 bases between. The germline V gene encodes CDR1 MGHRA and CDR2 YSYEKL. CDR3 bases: TGCGCCAGCAGCCACGCCGTAGCCGGGGAGCTGTTTCTT. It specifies CASSHAVAGELFL.

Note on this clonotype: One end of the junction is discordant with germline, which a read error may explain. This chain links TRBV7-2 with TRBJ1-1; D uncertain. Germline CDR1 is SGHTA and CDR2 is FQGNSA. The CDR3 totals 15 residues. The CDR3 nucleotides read TGTGTCAGCAGCTTAGCCGGCCCAATGAACACTGAAGCTTTCTTT. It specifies CVSSLAGPMNTEAFF.

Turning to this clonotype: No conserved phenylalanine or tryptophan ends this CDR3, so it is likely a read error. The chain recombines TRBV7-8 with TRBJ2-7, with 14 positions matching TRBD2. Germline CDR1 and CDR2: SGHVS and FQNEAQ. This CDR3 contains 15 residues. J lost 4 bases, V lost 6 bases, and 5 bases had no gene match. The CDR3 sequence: CASRRLAGGGYEQYL. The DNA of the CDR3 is TGTGCCAGCAGGAGACTAGCGGGAGGGGGTTACGAGCAGTACTTA.

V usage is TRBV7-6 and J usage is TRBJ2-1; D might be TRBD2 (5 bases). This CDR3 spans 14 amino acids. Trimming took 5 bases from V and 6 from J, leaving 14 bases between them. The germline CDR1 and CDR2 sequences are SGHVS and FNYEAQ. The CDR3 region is CASSNSGFSNEQFF. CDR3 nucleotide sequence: TGTGCCAGCAGCAACAGCGGTTTCTCCAATGAGCAGTTCTTC.

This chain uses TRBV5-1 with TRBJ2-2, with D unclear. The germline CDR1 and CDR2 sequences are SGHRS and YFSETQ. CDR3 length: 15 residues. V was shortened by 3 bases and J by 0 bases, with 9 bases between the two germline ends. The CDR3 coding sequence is TGCGCCAGCAGCTCGGTTGGTTCGAACACCGGGGAGCTGTTTTTT. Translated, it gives CASSSVGSNTGELFF.

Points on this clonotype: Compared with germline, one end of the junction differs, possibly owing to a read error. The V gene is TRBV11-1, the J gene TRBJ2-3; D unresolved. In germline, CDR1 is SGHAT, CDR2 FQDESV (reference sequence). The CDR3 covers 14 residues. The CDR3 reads CTSSPPPEAVTRYF. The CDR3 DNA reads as TGTACCAGCAGCCCACCCCCTGAAGCAGTTACGCGGTATTTT.

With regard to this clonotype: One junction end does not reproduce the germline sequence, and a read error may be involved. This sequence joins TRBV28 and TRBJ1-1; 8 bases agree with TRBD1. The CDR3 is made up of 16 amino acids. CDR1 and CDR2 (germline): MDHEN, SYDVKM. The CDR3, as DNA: TGTGCCAGCAGTTTCGTCGTGACAGGGGAGGGGACTGACGCTTTCTTT. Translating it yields CASSFVVTGEGTDAFF.

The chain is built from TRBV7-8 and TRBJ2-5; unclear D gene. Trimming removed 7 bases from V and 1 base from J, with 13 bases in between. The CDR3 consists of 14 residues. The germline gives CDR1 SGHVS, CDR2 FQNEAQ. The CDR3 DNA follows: TGTGCCAGCAACTTGTGTGGCGGCCAAGAGACCCAGTACTTC. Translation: CASNLCGGQETQYF.

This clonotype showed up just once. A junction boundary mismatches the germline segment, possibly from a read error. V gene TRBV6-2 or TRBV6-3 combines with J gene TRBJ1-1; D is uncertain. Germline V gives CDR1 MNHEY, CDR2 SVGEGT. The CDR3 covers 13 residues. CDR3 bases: TGTGCCAGCAGTTACAACGGTATGACTTGGGCTTTCTTC. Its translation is CASSYNGMTWAFF.

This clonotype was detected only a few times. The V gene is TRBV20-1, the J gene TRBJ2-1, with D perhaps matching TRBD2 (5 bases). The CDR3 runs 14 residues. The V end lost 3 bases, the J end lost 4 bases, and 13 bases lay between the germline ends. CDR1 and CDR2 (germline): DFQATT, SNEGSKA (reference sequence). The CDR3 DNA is TGCAGTGCTAGTGTACGCGGGCGATACAATGAGCAGTTCTTC. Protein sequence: CSASVRGRYNEQFF.

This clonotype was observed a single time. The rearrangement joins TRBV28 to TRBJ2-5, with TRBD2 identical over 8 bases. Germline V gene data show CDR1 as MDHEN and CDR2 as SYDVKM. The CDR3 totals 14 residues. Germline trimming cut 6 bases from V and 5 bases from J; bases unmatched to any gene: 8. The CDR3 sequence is CASSSASGFETQYF. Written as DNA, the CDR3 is TGTGCCAGCAGCTCTGCTAGCGGGTTTGAGACCCAGTACTTC. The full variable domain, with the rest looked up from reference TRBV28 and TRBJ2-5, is DVKVTQSSRYLVKRTGEKVFLECVQDMDHENMFWYRQDPGLGLRLIYFSYDVKMKEKGDIPEGYSVSREKKERFSLILESASTNQTSMYLCASSSASGFETQYFGPGTRLLVL.

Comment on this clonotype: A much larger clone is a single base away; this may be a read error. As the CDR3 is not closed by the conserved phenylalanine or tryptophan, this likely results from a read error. CDR3 DNA sequence: TGTGCCAGCAGCCAAGATCGGCTGAACACCGGGGGGCTGTTTGTT. This translates into CASSQDRLNTGGLFV. The V gene is TRBV14, the J gene TRBJ2-2; possible D gene TRBD2, 6 bases. CDR3 length: 15 amino acids. CDR1 is SGHDN and CDR2 is FVKESK in the germline V gene.

Written as DNA, the CDR3 is TGTGCCAGCGTGCCGAGGGATTCGAAGACCCAGTACTTC. It codes for CASVPRDSKTQYF. The chain combines TRBV13 with TRBJ2-5, with D maybe TRBD2 (5 bases). Trimming cost V 8 bases and J 6 bases, with 16 bases left between them. The germline gives CDR1 PRHDT, CDR2 FYEKMQ (reference sequence). The CDR3 length is 13 residues.

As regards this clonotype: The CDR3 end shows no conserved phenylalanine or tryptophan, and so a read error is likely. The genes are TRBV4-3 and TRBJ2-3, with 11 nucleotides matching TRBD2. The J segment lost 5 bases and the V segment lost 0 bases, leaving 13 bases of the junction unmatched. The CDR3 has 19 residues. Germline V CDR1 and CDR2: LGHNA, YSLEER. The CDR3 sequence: CASSQDRVSGRALVDTQYY. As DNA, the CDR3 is TGCGCCAGCAGCCAAGATCGGGTTAGCGGGAGGGCCCTCGTAGATACGCAGTATTAT.

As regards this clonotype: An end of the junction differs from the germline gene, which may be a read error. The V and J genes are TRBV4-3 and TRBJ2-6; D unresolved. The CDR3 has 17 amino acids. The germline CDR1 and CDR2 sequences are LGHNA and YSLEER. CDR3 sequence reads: CASRQDGFRYRANVLTF. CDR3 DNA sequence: TGCGCCAGCAGGCAAGATGGGTTCCGCTATAGGGCCAACGTCCTGACTTTC.